This record concerns one TCR beta chain sequence. Its specificity is unknown. This entry is derived from a study of memory CD4+ T cells and cytomegalovirus serostatus. Findings and limits, study-wide: CMV serostatus prediction reached median AUC around 0.94, or 0.89 with US-trained model. The CMV-associated TCR signature appears largely within the CD4+ memory repertoire.

The sort gate was single viable CD3+CD4+CD8-CD45RO+ cells for memory CD4+ T cells. Authors' processing steps: After removing out-of-frame reads, 2.3 million or so distinct TCRbeta sequences remained. Generated by immunoSEQ multiplex PCR, the TCRdb table keeps only in-frame clones and is missing some. That table is the source of V, J and clone size, and D and trimming were worked out from the DNA. The table has roughly 84,000 clones, more than 70% seen once; the top ten hold around 0.78%. The CDR3 extends over 13 amino acids. Germline CDR1 SGHNT, CDR2 YYREEE (reference sequence). Trimming took off 0 bases at V and 2 bases at J, with 5 bases between the two ends.

The rearrangement links TRBV5-4 to TRBJ1-2; D is undetermined. This TCR was recovered from an adult in good health and CMV-seronegative. The sample taken for sequencing was memory CD4+ T cells from blood. The CDR3 region is CASSLDYNYGYTF. CDR3 in DNA: TGTGCCAGCAGCTTGGATTACAACTATGGCTACACCTTC.